The subject of this entry is one T cell receptor (beta chain). Its target is not known. Deletions cut 5 bases from V and 5 bases from J, with 13 bases between. The CDR3 consists of 14 residues. Germline CDR1 and CDR2: LNHNV and YYDKDF (reference sequence). This record comes from a study of vaccination effects on CD4 cells after COVID-19. Study in general: It was a median of 72 days after the second dose that post-vaccine samples were obtained. Study-level points and caveats: Clones induced by infection and by vaccine showed marked clonal contraction late after vaccination.

Subsequent to roughly 10 days of culture, CD4+ T cells were isolated. Sometime from March through December 2020, the person acquired a SARS-CoV-2 infection that PCR confirmed. It was two doses of either the BNT162b2 or mRNA-1273 vaccine that participants received. TCRdb's copy holds only in-frame clones and misses some; the assay was immunoSEQ multiplex PCR. The table records 40,000 to 45,000 clones, 76% of them present only once. The specimen was CD4+ T cells from PBMCs cultured without peptide, collected after COVID-19 vaccination. This receptor was taken from a human donor who had a prior SARS-CoV-2 infection. The chain links TRBV15 to TRBJ1-5; D is undetermined. The CDR3, as DNA: TGTGCCACCAGCGGCAGGAAAGGCGATCAGCCCCAGCATTTT. It specifies CATSGRKGDQPQHF.